Listed below are T cell receptor beta chains from one sample, sequenced in a study of T cells in Graves' hyperthyroidism and ophthalmopathy. From the multiplex PCR reads, TCRdb called clonotypes with MiXCR, one entry per CDR3 protein. Among approximately 420,000 distinct CDR3 sequences listed, 15% were seen once. Source material: blood. These receptor sequences come from a woman aged 25 to 39 with Graves' hyperthyroidism. CDR3s include the opening cysteine and the closing phenylalanine or tryptophan. The order of the fields is J gene, V gene, CDR3 protein.

TRBJ2-1 TRBV27 CASRAGSGSYNEQFF
TRBJ1-2 TRBV6-1 CASSEASGGSYGYTF
TRBJ1-5 TRBV6-2/TRBV6-3 CASSPPGEAQPQHF
TRBJ2-7 TRBV6-2/TRBV6-3 CASRHRDRVSYEQYF
TRBJ2-2 TRBV5-1 CASSLEMGNTGELFF
TRBJ2-7 TRBV4-2 CASSLLPGQNYEQYF
TRBJ2-1 TRBV27 CASSSPTGGVEQFF
TRBJ1-3 TRBV5-1 CASSRGQAGGNTIYF
TRBJ2-3 TRBV6-9 CASSYALAGVLNTQYF
TRBJ2-7 TRBV7-9 CASSSPGTGTYEQYF
TRBJ2-7 TRBV11-2 CASSAGAGGPFNEQYF
TRBJ2-2 TRBV18 CASSPHSVGAGNTGELFF
TRBJ1-2 TRBV5-1 CASSPQGAEGYTF
TRBJ2-7 TRBV27 CASGGNEQYF
TRBJ2-7 TRBV2 CASSGSPDRAFYEQYF
TRBJ1-5 TRBV6-1 CASSQGQGGSNQPQHF
TRBJ2-1 TRBV18 CASSPLLAGAVNEQFF
TRBJ2-2 TRBV10-3 CATTGTSGRADTGELFF
TRBJ2-3 TRBV2 CASSGRATDTQYF
TRBJ2-7 TRBV4-1 CASSQYLGLASYEQYF
TRBJ2-5 TRBV7-9 CASSIPAGSGETQYF
TRBJ2-7 TRBV11-3 CASSLGGSRAYEQYF
TRBJ2-7 TRBV20-1 CSAKDRSSYEQYF
TRBJ2-7 TRBV5-6 CASSYDPGPSYEQYF
TRBJ2-3 TRBV11-1 CASSPSGRETDTQYF
TRBJ2-1 TRBV2 CASQAGTSGYNEQFF
TRBJ2-7 TRBV18 CASSPIGLAASYEQYF
TRBJ2-7 TRBV18 CASSPFEANEQYF
TRBJ2-5 TRBV30 CAWSGAKTDLRETQYF
TRBJ2-7 TRBV13 CASSLSGDSSYEQYF
TRBJ1-2 TRBV6-1 CASRKGTGPYGYTF
TRBJ1-4 TRBV5-6 CASSLDGGRGEKLFF
TRBJ2-5 TRBV19 CASSKDRGEETQYF
TRBJ2-2 TRBV19 CASRTDPGAGELFF
TRBJ2-5 TRBV9 CASSVVFGGTSETRAETQYF